Sequencing of this T cell receptor (beta chain) was carried out in a study of CD8+CD57+ T cells in acquired aplastic anemia. Study information: The DNA of sorted CD4+ and CD8+ cells averaged 3.2 ug. Study-wide findings and caveats: Overlap between patients and controls comprised 25 to 30 CD8+ CDR3 sequences. For CD8+ Simpson's diversity, patients and controls showed no significant difference.

CDR3 and TCR beta VDJ profiling relied on a genomic DNA template. TCRdb called the reads again in MiXCR, with one record for every CDR3 protein. The sample has 100,000 to 130,000 distinct CDR3 sequences; under 60% are singletons. With V trimmed by 5 bases and J by 2 bases, 6 bases remained unmatched. Per the germline V gene, CDR1 is SGHAT and CDR2 is FQDESV (reference sequence). The CDR3 has 15 residues. Comment on this clonotype: The antigen remains undetermined.

The receptor was isolated from a human donor in good health, serving as a control. The chain links TRBV11-1 to TRBJ2-3; 8 bases fit TRBD1. The sequenced material came from sorted CD4+, CD8+, or CD8+CD57+ T cells (not recorded which) from PBMCs. The CDR3 DNA reads as TGTGCCAGCAGCCTCTGGGACAGGCCCACAGATACGCAGTATTTT. Amino acids: CASSLWDRPTDTQYF.